The 6 T cell receptor beta chains listed next were all sequenced from one sample in a study of a mutant IDH1 vaccine in newly diagnosed glioma. No cognate antigen is known for these TCRs. Generated by immunoSEQ multiplex PCR, the TCRdb table keeps only in-frame clones and is missing some. The table lists tens of thousands of clones, roughly 61% of them singletons. Time point defined: week 47, end of study. Topical imiquimod accompanied each vaccine dose, which consisted of 300 ug of mutant IDH1 20-mer peptide. Sample: peripheral blood mononuclear cells (PBMCs), taken from a glioma patient whose treatment included an IDH1 peptide vaccine. Every receptor here comes from a man aged 35 to 55 with glioma. Some clones in this sample may be carry-over from other donors' samples.

This chain joins TRBV6-5 and TRBJ1-4; weak D call: TRBD1 (5 bases). This CDR3 contains 14 residues. Germline CDR1 and CDR2: MNHEY and SVGAGI. The V end was cut by 5 bases, the J end by 4 bases, with 11 bases between. CDR3 coding DNA: TGTGCCAGCAGTAGGGGCGGAAATAATGAAAAACTGTTTTTT. Its translation is CASSRGGNNEKLFF.

The V call is TRBV7-2, the J call TRBJ2-7, with 7 positions matching TRBD1. V shed 3 bases, J shed 6 bases, and the junction held 5 bases outside the gene matches. The CDR3 loop spans 13 amino acids. Germline lookup yields CDR1 SGHTA and CDR2 FQGNSA. As DNA, the CDR3 is TGTGCCAGCAGCTTTCTGACAGGGATCGAGCAGTACTTC. This codes for CASSFLTGIEQYF. Full variable domain (missing parts from reference TRBV7-2 and TRBJ2-7): GAGVSQSPSNKVTEKGKDVELRCDPISGHTALYWYRQSLGQGLEFLIYFQGNSAPDKSGLPSDRFSAERTGGSVSTLTIQRTQQEDSAVYLCASSFLTGIEQYFGPGTRLTVT.

This clone appeared a few times. The chain recombines TRBV7-9 with TRBJ1-5; D not certain. The CDR3 is made up of 14 amino acids. V was clipped by 6 bases and J by 7 bases, with 16 bases between them. Germline CDR1 and CDR2: SEHNR and FQNEAQ (reference sequence). CDR3 in amino acids: CASRQRSSGQPQHF. The CDR3 DNA reads TGTGCCAGCAGGCAAAGGAGTTCGGGACAGCCCCAGCATTTT.

The V call is TRBV9, the J call TRBJ1-4; D uncertain. Germline V gives CDR1 SGDLS, CDR2 YYNGEE. This CDR3 comprises 15 residues. The V end lost 4 bases, the J end lost 1 base, and 11 bases lay between the germline ends. CDR3 in amino acids: CASSPGVGTNEKLFF. In DNA, the CDR3 is TGTGCCAGCAGCCCCGGAGTCGGAACTAATGAAAAACTGTTTTTT.

This clone was recorded once. This chain joins TRBV6-5 and TRBJ1-2; 8 nucleotides match TRBD1. V lost 6 bases to trimming and J lost 7 bases; unmatched junction nucleotides: 4. The CDR3 contains 12 residues. The germline V gene has CDR1 MNHEY and CDR2 SVGAGI. In nucleotides, the CDR3 is TGTGCCAGCAGCGCAGGGGGCCTTGGCTACACCTTC. Translation: CASSAGGLGYTF.

The chain employs TRBV29-1 and TRBJ2-5; D is undetermined. The CDR3 is 12 amino acids. Germline CDR1 and CDR2: SQVTM and ANQGSEA. V lost 4 bases and J lost 2, with 8 bases in between. CDR3 DNA sequence: TGCAGCGTTGTTCATCAACAAGAGACCCAGTACTTC. As protein: CSVVHQQETQYF. Full variable domain (remainder filled in from reference TRBV29-1 and TRBJ2-5): SAVISQKPSRDICQRGTSLTIQCQVDSQVTMMFWYRQQPGQSLTLIATANQGSEATYESGFVIDKFPISRPNLTFSTLTVSNMSPEDSSIYLCSVVHQQETQYFGPGTRLLVL.